Listed below are T cell receptor beta chains from one sample, sequenced in a study of T cell repertoires in cytomegalovirus infection. MiXCR was run by TCRdb on the reads, yielding one entry per CDR3 protein. Of approximately 73,000 distinct CDR3 sequences listed, about 37% were seen once; the top ten hold 93%. Antigens of these TCRs are unknown. The source was CD8+ T cells from cultured PBMCs, collected from culture after CMV antigen stimulation. These receptors all stem from a human donor in good health (CMV status not recorded). Some clones in this sample may be carry-over from other donors' samples. Each CDR3 is given with its conserved first and last residue. The D gene is left open where the match is weak. Not all rows give a size; the values are once, few, many and, for expanded clones, a class.

d_call	clone_size	v_call	j_call	cdr3_aa	cdr3_nt
.	few	TRBV28	TRBJ2-1	CASRDNEQFF	TGTGCCAGCAGAGACAATGAGCAGTTCTTC
TRBD2	few	TRBV4-1	TRBJ2-5	CASHPGGTPPTGTQYF	TGCGCCAGCCACCCCGGGGGGACGCCCCCGACCGGGACCCAGTACTTC
TRBD1	.	TRBV7-4	TRBJ1-2	CASSLGTGVNYGYTF	TGTGCCAGCAGCTTAGGGACAGGGGTTAACTATGGCTACACCTTC
TRBD2	.	TRBV20-1	TRBJ2-3	CSARDRAGDRTDTQYF	TGCAGTGCTAGAGATCGAGCGGGGGACCGCACAGATACGCAGTATTTT
TRBD2	few	TRBV7-2	TRBJ2-5	CASSLGLAPSETQYF	TGTGCCAGCAGCTTGGGACTAGCCCCCTCGGAGACCCAGTACTTC
.	few	TRBV7-8	TRBJ1-1	CASSDLGGGPNTEAFF	TGTGCCAGCAGCGACCTTGGGGGGGGGCCGAACACTGAAGCTTTCTTT
.	.	TRBV6-5	TRBJ2-3	CASRTYASEILDTQYF	TGTGCCAGCAGGACTTACGCGTCAGAGATTCTAGATACGCAGTATTTT
.	few	TRBV6-2/TRBV6-3	TRBJ2-5	CASTPGTVGETQYF	TGTGCCAGCACCCCCGGGACGGTTGGGGAGACCCAGTACTTC
.	few	TRBV7-2	TRBJ2-7	CASSLAYDTEDYEQYF	TGTGCCAGCAGCTTAGCATACGACACGGAGGACTACGAGCAGTACTTC
.	.	TRBV28	TRBJ2-7	CASSLLSMGDSGLEQYF	TGTGCCAGCAGTTTATTGTCGATGGGGGATTCAGGGCTCGAGCAGTACTTC
.	.	TRBV6-8	TRBJ1-1	CASSYSRTLNTEAFF	TGTGCCAGCAGTTACTCGAGGACATTGAACACTGAAGCTTTCTTT
TRBD1	many	TRBV24-1	TRBJ2-3	CATSDSSGQGDPTDTQYF	TGTGCCACCAGTGACTCTTCTGGACAGGGGGACCCCACAGATACGCAGTATTTT
TRBD1	.	TRBV19	TRBJ1-5	CASSIGTGDGQPQHF	TGTGCCAGTAGTATAGGGACAGGGGACGGGCAGCCCCAGCATTTT
.	.	TRBV27	TRBJ1-5	CASSSDSYSNQPQHF	TGTGCCAGCAGTTCAGACTCTTATAGCAATCAGCCCCAGCATTTT
.	few	TRBV6-1	TRBJ2-5	CASSERGRERQETQYF	TGTGCCAGCAGTGAGAGGGGGAGAGAACGCCAAGAGACCCAGTACTTC
.	few	TRBV7-8	TRBJ1-4	CASSSPPGAREEKLFF	TGTGCCAGCAGCTCACCCCCCGGAGCCCGGGAGGAAAAACTGTTTTTT
TRBD2	.	TRBV28	TRBJ2-3	CASSLLAGRVTDTQYF	TGTGCCAGCAGTTTACTAGCGGGGAGAGTCACAGATACGCAGTATTTT
TRBD1	.	TRBV7-6	TRBJ2-7	CASSTPDRGKSYEQYF	TGTGCCAGCAGCACCCCCGACAGGGGAAAATCCTACGAGCAGTACTTC
TRBD1	.	TRBV7-3	TRBJ2-5	CASSIRDRAEETQYF	TGTGCCAGCAGCATAAGGGACAGGGCGGAGGAGACCCAGTACTTC
.	.	TRBV19	TRBJ1-1	CASSIGIVTEAFF	TGTGCCAGTAGTATTGGTATTGTCACTGAAGCTTTCTTT
TRBD1	.	TRBV4-3	TRBJ1-5	CASSQDLWTGGQPQHF	TGCGCCAGCAGCCAAGATCTGTGGACAGGGGGACAGCCCCAGCATTTT
.	few	TRBV4-1	TRBJ1-5	CASSQDPPLGGSNQPQHF	TGCGCCAGCAGCCAAGATCCCCCCTTGGGCGGAAGCAATCAGCCCCAGCATTTT
TRBD1	.	TRBV7-2	TRBJ2-7	CASSLDRGVVYEQYF	TGTGCCAGCAGCTTAGACAGGGGAGTGGTGTACGAGCAGTACTTC
TRBD1	.	TRBV7-8	TRBJ1-5	CASSTRQGRPQHF	TGTGCCAGCAGCACAAGACAGGGCCGGCCCCAGCATTTT
TRBD1	few	TRBV7-6	TRBJ1-1	CASRHTGALTEAFF	TGTGCCAGCAGACATACAGGGGCGCTCACTGAAGCTTTCTTT
.	few	TRBV28	TRBJ2-3	CASSFFPEGSTDTQYF	TGTGCCAGCAGTTTTTTTCCCGAGGGGAGCACAGATACGCAGTATTTT
.	.	TRBV10-3	TRBJ2-1	CATSYVDNEQFF	TGTGCCACCAGCTACGTGGACAATGAGCAGTTCTTC
.	few	TRBV7-6	TRBJ1-4	CASSHRTLGDGNEKLFF	TGTGCCAGCAGCCATAGGACTCTCGGGGACGGGAATGAAAAACTGTTTTTT
.	.	TRBV19	TRBJ2-7	CANTEGVLSYEQYF	TGTGCCAACACGGAGGGAGTCCTGTCGTACGAGCAGTACTTC
.	few	TRBV7-6	TRBJ2-2	CASSLGGTGELFF	TGTGCCAGCAGCTTAGGTGGCACCGGGGAGCTGTTTTTT
.	many	TRBV7-2	TRBJ1-1	CASSLTATAEAFF	TGTGCCAGCAGCTTAACCGCCACGGCTGAAGCTTTCTTT
.	few	TRBV7-9	TRBJ2-7	CASSLAGTVSGYEQYF	TGTGCCAGCAGCTTAGCAGGGACCGTAAGCGGCTACGAGCAGTACTTC